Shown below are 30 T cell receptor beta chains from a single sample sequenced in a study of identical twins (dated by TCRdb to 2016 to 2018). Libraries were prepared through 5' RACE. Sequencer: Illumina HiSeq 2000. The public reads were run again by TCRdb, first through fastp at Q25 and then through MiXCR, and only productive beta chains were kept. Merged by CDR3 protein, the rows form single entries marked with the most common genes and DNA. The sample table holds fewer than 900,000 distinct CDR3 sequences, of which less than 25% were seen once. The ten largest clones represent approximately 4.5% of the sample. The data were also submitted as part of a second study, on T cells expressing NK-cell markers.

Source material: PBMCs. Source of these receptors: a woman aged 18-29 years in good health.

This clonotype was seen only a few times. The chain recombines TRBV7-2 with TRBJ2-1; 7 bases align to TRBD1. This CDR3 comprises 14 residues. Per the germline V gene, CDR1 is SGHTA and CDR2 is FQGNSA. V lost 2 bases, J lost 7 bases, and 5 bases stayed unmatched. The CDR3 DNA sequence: TGTGCCAGCAGCTTACGGGACAGTAGGAATGAGCAGTTCTTC. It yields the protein CASSLRDSRNEQFF.

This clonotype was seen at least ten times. CDR3 loop: CASSFFPQENQPQHF. CDR3 DNA: TGTGCCAGCAGCTTTTTTCCTCAGGAAAATCAGCCCCAGCATTTT. The chain carries TRBV3-1 and TRBJ1-5; no clear D. CDR3 length equals 15 residues. The germline V gene has CDR1 LGHDT and CDR2 YNNKEL (reference sequence). The germline V and J ends were trimmed by 5 bases and 4 bases, with 15 bases remaining between them. The full variable domain, rest sourced from reference TRBV3-1 and TRBJ1-5, is DTAVSQTPKYLVTQMGNDKSIKCEQNLGHDTMYWYKQDSKKFLKIMFSYNNKELIINETVPNRFSPKSPDKAHLNLHINSLELGDSAVYFCASSFFPQENQPQHFGDGTRLSIL.

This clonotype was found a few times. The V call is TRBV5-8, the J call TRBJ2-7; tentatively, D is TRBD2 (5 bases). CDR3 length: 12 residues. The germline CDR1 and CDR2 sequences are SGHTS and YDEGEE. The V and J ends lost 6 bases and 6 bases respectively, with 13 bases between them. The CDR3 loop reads CASIRGIGEQYF. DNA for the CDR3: TGTGCCAGCATCAGAGGGATTGGCGAGCAGTACTTC. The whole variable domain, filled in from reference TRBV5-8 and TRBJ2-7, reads EAGVTQSPTHLIKTRGQQATLRCSPISGHTSVYWYQQALGLGLQFLLWYDEGEERNRGNFPPRFSGRQFPNYSSELNVNALELEDSALYLCASIRGIGEQYFGPGTRLTVT.

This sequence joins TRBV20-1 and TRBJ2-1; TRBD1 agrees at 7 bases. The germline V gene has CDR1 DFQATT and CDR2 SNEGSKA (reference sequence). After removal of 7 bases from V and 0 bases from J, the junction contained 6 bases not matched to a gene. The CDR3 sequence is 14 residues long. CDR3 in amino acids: CSVRKGASYNEQFF. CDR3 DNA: TGCAGTGTACGCAAGGGGGCCTCCTACAATGAGCAGTTCTTC.

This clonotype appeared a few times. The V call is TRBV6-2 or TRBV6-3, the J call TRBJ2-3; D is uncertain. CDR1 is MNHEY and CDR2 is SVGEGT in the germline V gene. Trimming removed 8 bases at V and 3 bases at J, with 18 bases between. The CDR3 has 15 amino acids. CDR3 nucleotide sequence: TGTGCCAGCTCTCGAGCCAGGACGTCGACAGATACGCAGTATTTT. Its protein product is CASSRARTSTDTQYF.

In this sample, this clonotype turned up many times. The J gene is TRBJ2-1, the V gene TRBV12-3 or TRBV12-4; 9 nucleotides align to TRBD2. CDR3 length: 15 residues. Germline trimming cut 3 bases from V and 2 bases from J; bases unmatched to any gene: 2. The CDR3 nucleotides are TGTGCCAGCAGTTTGGGGACTAGCCCCTACAATGAGCAGTTCTTC. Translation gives CASSLGTSPYNEQFF.

The CDR3, as DNA: TGTGCCAGCAGTCGGGCTATACTAGCGTACACCGGGGAGCTGTTTTTT. Its protein is CASSRAILAYTGELFF. The chain couples TRBV12-3 or TRBV12-4 to TRBJ2-2; 7 bases map to TRBD2. This CDR3 is built from 16 residues. The J segment lost 3 bases and the V segment lost 5 bases, leaving 9 bases of the junction unmatched.

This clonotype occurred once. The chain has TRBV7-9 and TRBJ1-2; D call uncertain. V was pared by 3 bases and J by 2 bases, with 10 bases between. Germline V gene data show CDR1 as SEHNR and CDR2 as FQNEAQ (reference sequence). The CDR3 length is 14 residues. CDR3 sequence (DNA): TGTGCCAGCAGCTTTCGCGACATAAACTATGGCTACACCTTC. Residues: CASSFRDINYGYTF.

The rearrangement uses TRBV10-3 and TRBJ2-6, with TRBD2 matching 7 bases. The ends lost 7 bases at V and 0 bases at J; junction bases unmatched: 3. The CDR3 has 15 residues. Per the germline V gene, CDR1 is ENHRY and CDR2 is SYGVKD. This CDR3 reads CAITRGSSGANVLTF. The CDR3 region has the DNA TGTGCCATCACCCGCGGGAGCTCTGGGGCCAACGTCCTGACTTTC.

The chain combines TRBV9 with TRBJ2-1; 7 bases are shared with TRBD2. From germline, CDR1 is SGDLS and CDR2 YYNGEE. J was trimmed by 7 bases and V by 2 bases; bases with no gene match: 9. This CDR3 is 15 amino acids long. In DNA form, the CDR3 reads TGTGCCAGCAGCGTGGTTCTAGCGGAGAGGAATGAGCAGTTCTTC. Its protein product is CASSVVLAERNEQFF. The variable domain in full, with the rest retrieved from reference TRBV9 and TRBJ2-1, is DSGVTQTPKHLITATGQRVTLRCSPRSGDLSVYWYQQSLDQGLQFLIQYYNGEERAKGNILERFSAQQFPDLHSELNLSSLELGDSALYFCASSVVLAERNEQFFGPGTRLTVL.

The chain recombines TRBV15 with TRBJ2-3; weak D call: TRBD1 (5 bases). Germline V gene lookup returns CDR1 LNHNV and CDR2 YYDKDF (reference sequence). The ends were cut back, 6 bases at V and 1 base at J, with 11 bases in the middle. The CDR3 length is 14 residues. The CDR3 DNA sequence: TGTGCCACCAGTCTTGGACACGGCACAGATACGCAGTATTTT. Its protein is CATSLGHGTDTQYF.

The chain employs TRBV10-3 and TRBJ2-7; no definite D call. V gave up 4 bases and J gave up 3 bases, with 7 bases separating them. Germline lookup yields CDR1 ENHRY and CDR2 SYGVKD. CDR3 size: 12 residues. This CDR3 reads CAISGMGYEQYF. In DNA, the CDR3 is TGTGCCATCAGTGGAATGGGCTACGAGCAGTACTTC.

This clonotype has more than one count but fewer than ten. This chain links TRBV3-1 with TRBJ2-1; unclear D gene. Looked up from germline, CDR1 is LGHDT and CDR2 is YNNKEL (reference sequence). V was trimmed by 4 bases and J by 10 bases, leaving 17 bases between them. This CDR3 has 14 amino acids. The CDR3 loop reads CASSLTYTPYEQFF. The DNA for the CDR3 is TGTGCCAGCAGCCTTACTTATACGCCTTACGAGCAGTTCTTC.

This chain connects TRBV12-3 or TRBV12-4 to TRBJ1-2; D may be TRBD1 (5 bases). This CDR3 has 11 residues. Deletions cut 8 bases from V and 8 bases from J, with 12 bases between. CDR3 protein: CASGTIRGYTF. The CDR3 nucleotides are TGTGCCAGCGGGACGATTCGCGGCTACACCTTC.

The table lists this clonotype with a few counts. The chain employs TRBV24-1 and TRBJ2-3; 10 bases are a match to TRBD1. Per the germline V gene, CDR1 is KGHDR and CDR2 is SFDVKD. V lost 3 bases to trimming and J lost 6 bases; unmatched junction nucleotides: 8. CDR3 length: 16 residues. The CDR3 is CATSDPRQGAGDTQYF. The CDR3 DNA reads TGTGCCACCAGTGATCCCCGACAGGGGGCTGGGGATACGCAGTATTTT.

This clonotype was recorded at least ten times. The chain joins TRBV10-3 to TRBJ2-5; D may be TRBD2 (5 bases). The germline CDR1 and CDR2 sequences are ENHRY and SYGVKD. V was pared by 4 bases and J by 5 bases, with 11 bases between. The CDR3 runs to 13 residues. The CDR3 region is CAISVDRGETQYF. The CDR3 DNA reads TGTGCCATCAGTGTTGACCGCGGGGAGACCCAGTACTTC.

The CDR3 reads CSASLTRTGTPYEQYF. DNA of the CDR3: TGCAGTGCTAGTCTCACTCGGACCGGGACACCATACGAGCAGTACTTC. V and J are TRBV20-1 and TRBJ2-7, with D tentatively TRBD1 (6 bases). V was pared by 3 bases and J by 4 bases, with 22 bases between. This CDR3 contains 16 residues. Germline CDR1 reads DFQATT; CDR2 reads SNEGSKA (reference sequence).

In DNA, the CDR3 is TGTGCCAGCAGCGGGACTAGCGGAGCCTCGGGCCTCGATGAGCAGTTCTTC. This gives the protein CASSGTSGASGLDEQFF. The rearrangement uses TRBV5-5 and TRBJ2-1, with 11 bases aligning to TRBD2. The CDR3 runs 17 residues. Germline V gives CDR1 SGHKS, CDR2 YYEKEE (reference sequence). J lost 8 bases, V lost 4 bases, and 14 bases had no gene match.

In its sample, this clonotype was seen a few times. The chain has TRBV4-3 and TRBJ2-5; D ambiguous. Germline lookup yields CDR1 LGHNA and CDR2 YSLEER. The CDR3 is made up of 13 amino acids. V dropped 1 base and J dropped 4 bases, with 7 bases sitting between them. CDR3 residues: CASSQGSGETQYF. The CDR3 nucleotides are TGCGCCAGCAGCCAAGGATCGGGAGAGACCCAGTACTTC.

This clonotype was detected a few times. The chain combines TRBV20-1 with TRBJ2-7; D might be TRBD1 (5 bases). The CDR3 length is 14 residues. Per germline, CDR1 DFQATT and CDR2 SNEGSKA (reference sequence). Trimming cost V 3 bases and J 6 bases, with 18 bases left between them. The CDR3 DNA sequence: TGCAGTGCTAGCTACCCGGGTGGGGCTCCCGAGCAGTACTTC. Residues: CSASYPGGAPEQYF.

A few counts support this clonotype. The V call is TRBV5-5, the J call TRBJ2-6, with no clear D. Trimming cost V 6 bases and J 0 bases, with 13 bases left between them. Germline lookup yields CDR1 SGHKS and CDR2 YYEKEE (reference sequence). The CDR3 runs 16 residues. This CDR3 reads CASTADGNSGANVLTF. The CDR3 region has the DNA TGTGCCAGCACCGCGGACGGCAACTCTGGGGCCAACGTCCTGACTTTC.

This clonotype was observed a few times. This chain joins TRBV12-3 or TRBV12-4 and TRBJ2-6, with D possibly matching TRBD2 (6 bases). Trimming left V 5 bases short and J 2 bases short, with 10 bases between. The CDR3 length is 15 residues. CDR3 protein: CASSGGEAGANVLTF. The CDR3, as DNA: TGTGCCAGCAGTGGAGGGGAGGCTGGGGCCAACGTCCTGACTTTC.

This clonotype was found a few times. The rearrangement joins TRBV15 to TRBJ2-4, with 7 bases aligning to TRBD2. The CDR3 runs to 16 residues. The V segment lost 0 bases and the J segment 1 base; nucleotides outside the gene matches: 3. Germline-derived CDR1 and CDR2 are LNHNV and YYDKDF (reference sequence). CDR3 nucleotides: TGTGCCACCAGCAGAGATCTCGGGGGGGCCAAAAACATTCAGTACTTC. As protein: CATSRDLGGAKNIQYF.

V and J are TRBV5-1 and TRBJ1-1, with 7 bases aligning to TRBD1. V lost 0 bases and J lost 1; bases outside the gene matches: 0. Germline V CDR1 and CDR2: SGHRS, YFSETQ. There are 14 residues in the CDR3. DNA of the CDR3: TGCGCCAGCAGCTTGGGGGACAGGAACACTGAAGCTTTCTTT. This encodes CASSLGDRNTEAFF.

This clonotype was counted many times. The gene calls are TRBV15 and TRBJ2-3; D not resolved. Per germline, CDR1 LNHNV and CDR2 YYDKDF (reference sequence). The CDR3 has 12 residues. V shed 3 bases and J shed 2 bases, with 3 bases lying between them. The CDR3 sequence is CATSRNTDTQYF. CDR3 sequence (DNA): TGTGCCACCAGCAGGAACACAGATACGCAGTATTTT.

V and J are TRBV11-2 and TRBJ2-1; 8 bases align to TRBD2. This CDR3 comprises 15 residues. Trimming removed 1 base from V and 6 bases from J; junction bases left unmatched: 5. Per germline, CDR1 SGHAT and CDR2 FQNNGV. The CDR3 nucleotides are TGTGCCAGCAGCTTAGTACTAGCGGAGATCAATGAGCAGTTCTTC. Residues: CASSLVLAEINEQFF.

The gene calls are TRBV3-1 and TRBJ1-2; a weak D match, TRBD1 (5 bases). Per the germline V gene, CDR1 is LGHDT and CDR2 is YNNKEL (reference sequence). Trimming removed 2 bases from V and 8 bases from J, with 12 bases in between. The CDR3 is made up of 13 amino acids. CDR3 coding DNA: TGTGCCAGCAGCCAATTGGACATAAGAGGCTACACCTTC. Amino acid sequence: CASSQLDIRGYTF.

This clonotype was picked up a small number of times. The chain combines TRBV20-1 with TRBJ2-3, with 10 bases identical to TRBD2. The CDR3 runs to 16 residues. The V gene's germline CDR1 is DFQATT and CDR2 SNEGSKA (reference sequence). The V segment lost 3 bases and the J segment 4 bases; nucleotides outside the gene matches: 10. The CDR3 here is CSARGLARRLADTQYF. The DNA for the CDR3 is TGCAGTGCTAGGGGACTAGCGCGGAGGCTGGCAGATACGCAGTATTTT.

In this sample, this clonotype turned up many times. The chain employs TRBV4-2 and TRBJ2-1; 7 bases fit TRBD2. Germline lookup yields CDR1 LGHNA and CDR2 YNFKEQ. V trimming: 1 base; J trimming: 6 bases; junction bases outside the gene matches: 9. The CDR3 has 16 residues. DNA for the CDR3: TGTGCCAGCAGCCAAGGGGCCGGGGGGACCATCAATGAGCAGTTCTTC. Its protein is CASSQGAGGTINEQFF.

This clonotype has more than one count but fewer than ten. CDR3: CSVEGSESSYNEQFF. CDR3 nucleotides: TGCAGCGTTGAAGGTTCAGAAAGCTCCTACAATGAGCAGTTCTTC. V is TRBV29-1 and J is TRBJ2-1; D unclear. Trimming took 1 base from V and 0 from J, leaving 10 bases between them. Germline values: CDR1 SQVTM, CDR2 ANQGSEA. The CDR3 is made up of 15 amino acids.